The next 29 T cell receptor beta chains were all read from a single sample in a study of cytomegalovirus exposure and HLA in healthy donors (dated by TCRdb to about 2017). Library preparation employed the immunoSEQ multiplex PCR assay. A mixture of 60 forward primers for TCR Vbeta segments and 13 reverse primers for TCR Jbeta segments was used in the multiplex PCR. Imported from immuneACCESS, the table was reduced by TCRdb to in-frame sequences with V and J called. These copies leave out some clones; in studies compared against another copy, an unresolved V gene accounts for under half, and the cause of the remainder is not known. This sample is represented by around 190,000 clones; over 60% of them were singletons. The ten largest clones capture approximately 1% of the sample. Sequencing used PBMCs. These receptors originate from a middle-aged woman in good health and CMV-seronegative.

This clone was observed a single time. The chain joins TRBV5-1 to TRBJ1-2; a possible D gene is TRBD1 (5 bases). V gave up 3 bases and J gave up 2 bases, with 11 bases separating them. The length of the CDR3 is 14 residues. The germline CDR1 and CDR2 sequences are SGHRS and YFSETQ. As DNA, the CDR3 is TGCGCCAGCAGCTCCTGGGGGGTGAACTATGGCTACACCTTC. It yields the protein CASSSWGVNYGYTF.

This rearrangement joins TRBV5-1 to TRBJ2-1; D may be TRBD1 (6 bases). The V end lost 1 base, the J end lost 4 bases, and 9 bases lay between the germline ends. CDR1 and CDR2 from the germline V gene are SGHRS and YFSETQ. The CDR3 loop spans 14 amino acids. The CDR3 DNA reads TGCGCCAGCAGCTTGAGGACAGCTTACAATGAGCAGTTCTTC. Its translation: CASSLRTAYNEQFF.

The chain carries TRBV30 and TRBJ1-1; D is unresolved. Between the trimmed V and J ends, which lost 2 bases and 6 bases, there was a span of 16 bases. CDR3 length equals 14 residues. CDR1 and CDR2 from the germline V gene are GTSNPN and SVGIG (reference sequence). In nucleotides, the CDR3 is TGTGCCTGGAGTAGGAGAGGGATTGGCCCTGAAGCTTTCTTT. Translated, it gives CAWSRRGIGPEAFF. Based on the CDR3 plus reference TRBV30 and TRBJ1-1, the full variable domain is SQTIHQWPATLVQPVGSPLSLECTVEGTSNPNLYWYRQAAGRGLQLLFYSVGIGQISSEVPQNLSASRPQDRQFILSSKKLLLSDSGFYLCAWSRRGIGPEAFFGQGTRLTVV.

This rearrangement joins TRBV27 to TRBJ2-1; D not resolved. Germline V gene lookup returns CDR1 MNHEY and CDR2 SMNVEV (reference sequence). Trimming shortened V by 5 bases and J by 6 bases, and 20 bases separated the two germline ends. CDR3 size: 16 residues. The CDR3 bases are TGTGCCAGCAGTCCTACATCTGGAGTATTGTCCAATGAGCAGTTCTTC. It translates to CASSPTSGVLSNEQFF.

The rearrangement joins TRBV25-1 to TRBJ2-1; D possibly corresponds to TRBD2 (6 bases). CDR3 size: 16 residues. V was clipped by 6 bases and J by 0 bases, with 15 bases between them. Germline CDR1 and CDR2: MGHDK and SYGVNS. This CDR3 reads CASRDLSGGSYNEQFF. CDR3 in DNA: TGTGCCAGCAGAGACCTTAGCGGAGGCTCCTACAATGAGCAGTTCTTC.

This chain links TRBV6-5 with TRBJ2-5; 12 nucleotides align to TRBD2. Losses at the gene ends were 6 bases for V and 5 bases for J; bases not matched to a gene: 7. The CDR3 loop spans 15 amino acids. Germline CDR1 reads MNHEY; CDR2 reads SVGAGI. Written as DNA, the CDR3 is TGTGCCAGCAGCAAGACTAGCGGGAGTGGGGAGACCCAGTACTTC. Amino acids: CASSKTSGSGETQYF.

The chain couples TRBV5-4 to TRBJ1-1; 11 nucleotides line up with TRBD1. Looked up from germline, CDR1 is SGHNT and CDR2 is YYREEE (reference sequence). This CDR3 comprises 15 residues. Trimming at V came to 3 bases and at J to 10 bases, leaving 11 bases not matched to a gene. In DNA form, the CDR3 reads TGTGCCAGCAGCTCACCCGCGGACAGGGGGCGCGGAGCTTTCTTT. It specifies CASSSPADRGRGAFF.

This chain uses TRBV2 with TRBJ2-3; 13 bases line up with TRBD2. V lost 6 bases to trimming and J lost 4 bases; unmatched junction nucleotides: 1. This CDR3 comprises 14 residues. Germline V gives CDR1 SNHLY, CDR2 FYNNEI. The CDR3 DNA sequence: TGTGCCAGCAGCGGACTAGCGGGAGCAGATACGCAGTATTTT. Its translation: CASSGLAGADTQYF.

This clone occurred a few times. The rearrangement joins TRBV5-6 to TRBJ1-1; unclear D gene. V lost 0 bases and J 4 bases, leaving 7 bases between the germline ends. CDR1 and CDR2 from the germline V gene are SGHDT and YYEEEE. The CDR3 runs to 13 residues. The CDR3 DNA is TGTGCCAGCAGCTTGGATGCGGGCACTGAAGCTTTCTTT. The encoded protein is CASSLDAGTEAFF.

This clone was detected only a few times. V usage is TRBV4-3 and J usage is TRBJ1-1; D unresolved. CDR3 size: 12 residues. Germline lookup yields CDR1 LGHNA and CDR2 YSLEER. Deletions cut 4 bases from V and 3 bases from J, with 6 bases between. The CDR3 bases are TGCGCCAGCAGCCCTCGGGACACTGAAGCTTTCTTT. Its translation: CASSPRDTEAFF.

The CDR3 reads CASTARLASTGELFF. CDR3 coding DNA: TGTGCCAGCACCGCCCGACTAGCTAGCACCGGGGAGCTGTTTTTT. This rearrangement joins TRBV27 to TRBJ2-2; 7 nucleotides match TRBD2. Germline values: CDR1 MNHEY, CDR2 SMNVEV (reference sequence). The CDR3 totals 15 residues. V gave up 7 bases and J gave up 4 bases; unmatched junction bases: 9.

The rearrangement links TRBV7-7 to TRBJ2-7, with 7 nucleotides matching TRBD1. The V gene end was trimmed by 3 bases and the J gene end by 3 bases; junction bases not matched to a gene: 2. Germline CDR1 reads SSHAT; CDR2 reads FNYEAQ (reference sequence). CDR3 length equals 13 residues. CDR3 amino acids: CASSLNRGYEQYF. CDR3 sequence (DNA): TGTGCCAGCAGCTTGAACAGGGGCTACGAGCAGTACTTC.

The chain joins TRBV10-3 to TRBJ2-1, with D hard to call. CDR3 size: 13 residues. V was trimmed by 4 bases and J by 7 bases, leaving 11 bases between them. Germline CDR1 ENHRY, CDR2 SYGVKD. CDR3 in DNA: TGTGCCATCAGTGGCGGTACTTGGAATGAGCAGTTCTTC. It translates to CAISGGTWNEQFF.

The chain employs TRBV9 and TRBJ1-4; D remains unclear. The ends were cut back, 4 bases at V and 8 bases at J, with 15 bases in the middle. The CDR3 is made up of 14 amino acids. The germline V gene has CDR1 SGDLS and CDR2 YYNGEE. CDR3 loop: CASSTPQEGEKLFF. The DNA of the CDR3 is TGTGCCAGCAGCACCCCGCAGGAGGGAGAAAAACTGTTTTTT.

The rearrangement links TRBV19 to TRBJ2-3; D perhaps matches TRBD1 (5 bases). This CDR3 contains 17 residues. Germline V lookup: CDR1 LNHDA, CDR2 SQIVND (reference sequence). Trimming took 0 bases from V and 1 from J, leaving 14 bases between them. CDR3 residues: CASSIDPYRSRTDTQYF. CDR3 bases: TGTGCCAGTAGTATAGATCCTTACAGGAGCCGCACAGATACGCAGTATTTT. The whole variable domain, filled in from reference TRBV19 and TRBJ2-3, reads DGGITQSPKYLFRKEGQNVTLSCEQNLNHDAMYWYRQDPGQGLRLIYYSQIVNDFQKGDIAEGYSVSREKKESFPLTVTSAQKNPTAFYLCASSIDPYRSRTDTQYFGPGTRLTVL.

V usage is TRBV27 and J usage is TRBJ2-3, with 9 bases lining up with TRBD2. V lost 2 bases to trimming and J lost 13 bases; unmatched junction nucleotides: 4. This CDR3 is built from 12 residues. The germline CDR1 and CDR2 sequences are MNHEY and SMNVEV (reference sequence). The CDR3 loop is CASSLTGTSKYF. CDR3 nucleotides: TGTGCCAGCAGTTTAACCGGGACTAGCAAGTATTTT.

The chain carries TRBV7-9 and TRBJ1-1; tentatively, D is TRBD1 (6 bases). Per germline, CDR1 SEHNR and CDR2 FQNEAQ (reference sequence). Deletions cut 1 base from V and 0 bases from J, with 6 bases between. This CDR3 comprises 14 residues. The CDR3 bases are TGTGCCAGCAGCTTAGACAGGGTGAACACTGAAGCTTTCTTT. Encoded protein: CASSLDRVNTEAFF.

The chain couples TRBV27 to TRBJ1-5, with TRBD1 identical over 12 bases. The V gene's germline CDR1 is MNHEY and CDR2 SMNVEV (reference sequence). V trimming: 5 bases; J trimming: 8 bases; junction bases outside the gene matches: 10. This CDR3 is 16 amino acids long. The CDR3: CASSPYGTGGEEPQHF. The DNA of the CDR3 is TGTGCCAGCAGTCCCTACGGGACAGGGGGCGAGGAGCCCCAGCATTTT.

This clone occurred once. The chain recombines TRBV19 with TRBJ1-1; D might be TRBD1 (6 bases). The ends were cut back, 8 bases at V and 10 bases at J, with 26 bases in the middle. The CDR3 loop spans 15 amino acids. Germline V gene sequence: CDR1 LNHDA, CDR2 SQIVND (reference sequence). The CDR3 here is CASVGGQLGLLRAFF. As DNA, the CDR3 is TGTGCCAGTGTGGGCGGACAGCTCGGGCTTCTTAGAGCTTTCTTT.

The genes are TRBV7-3 and TRBJ2-1, with 9 bases fitting TRBD1. This CDR3 is built from 13 residues. The germline V gene encodes CDR1 SGHTA and CDR2 FQGTGA. V dropped 5 bases and J dropped 6; count of bases not matched to a gene: 2. In DNA form, the CDR3 reads TGTGCCAGCAGCCCGGACAGGGGCAATGAGCAGTTCTTC. This codes for CASSPDRGNEQFF.

The chain is built from TRBV7-2 and TRBJ2-1, with 8 positions matching TRBD2. J was trimmed by 1 base and V by 5 bases; bases with no gene match: 10. The CDR3 is 17 amino acids. CDR1 and CDR2 from the germline V gene are SGHTA and FQGNSA. CDR3 coding DNA: TGTGCCAGCAGCCCGGTAGTCCTAGCGGGTTCCTACAATGAGCAGTTCTTC. It codes for CASSPVVLAGSYNEQFF.

CDR3 protein: CAWTVLLGDEQFF. The DNA for the CDR3 is TGTGCCTGGACGGTACTCCTTGGTGATGAGCAGTTCTTC. V gene TRBV30 combines with J gene TRBJ2-1, with no clear D. Trimming cost V 4 bases and J 8 bases, with 15 bases left between them. This CDR3 is built from 13 residues. Germline assignment: CDR1 GTSNPN and CDR2 SVGIG (reference sequence). The variable domain in full, with the rest retrieved from reference TRBV30 and TRBJ2-1, is SQTIHQWPATLVQPVGSPLSLECTVEGTSNPNLYWYRQAAGRGLQLLFYSVGIGQISSEVPQNLSASRPQDRQFILSSKKLLLSDSGFYLCAWTVLLGDEQFFGPGTRLTVL.

The rearrangement joins TRBV6-4 to TRBJ2-1; 7 nucleotides align to TRBD2. The CDR3 covers 15 residues. The V and J ends lost 4 bases and 0 bases, in that order; junction bases with no gene match: 3. In germline, CDR1 is MRHNA, CDR2 SNTAGT. The CDR3 reads CASSVIAGSYNEQFF. CDR3 coding DNA: TGTGCCAGCAGTGTGATAGCGGGCTCCTACAATGAGCAGTTCTTC.

The genes are TRBV18 and TRBJ2-1, with 9 bases aligning to TRBD1. Germline values: CDR1 KGHSH, CDR2 LQKENI. The CDR3 contains 14 residues. Germline trimming cut 2 bases from V and 6 bases from J; bases unmatched to any gene: 2. The CDR3: CASSPMTGGNEQFF. The CDR3 coding sequence is TGTGCCAGCTCACCAATGACAGGGGGCAATGAGCAGTTCTTC.

This clone has only a few counts. CDR3 sequence reads: CASSSRQGRNTEAFF. The CDR3 nucleotides are TGTGCCAGCAGCTCACGACAGGGGCGGAACACTGAAGCTTTCTTT. The gene calls are TRBV5-4 and TRBJ1-1; 8 nucleotides line up with TRBD1. Germline V gene lookup returns CDR1 SGHNT and CDR2 YYREEE (reference sequence). The CDR3 is 15 amino acids. The V gene end was trimmed by 3 bases and the J gene end by 1 base; junction bases not matched to a gene: 5.

The gene calls are TRBV19 and TRBJ2-7; no reliable D call. The CDR3 spans 13 residues. CDR1 and CDR2 (germline): LNHDA, SQIVND (reference sequence). V lost 1 base to trimming and J lost 2 bases, with 6 bases between them. The chain's CDR3 is CASSIGATYEQYV. The CDR3 coding sequence is TGTGCCAGTAGTATAGGGGCCACCTACGAGCAGTACGTC.

The V and J genes are TRBV19 and TRBJ2-2; TRBD1 matches 8 bases. Looked up from germline, CDR1 is LNHDA and CDR2 is SQIVND (reference sequence). The CDR3 extends over 16 amino acids. The V segment lost 3 bases and the J segment 0 bases; nucleotides outside the gene matches: 3. The CDR3 region has the DNA TGTGCCAGTAGTATGACAGGGGCGACGAACACCGGGGAGCTGTTTTTT. Translated: CASSMTGATNTGELFF.

This clone appeared once. The chain carries TRBV18 and TRBJ2-7, with D possibly matching TRBD2 (7 bases). This CDR3 has 16 amino acids. The germline V gene has CDR1 KGHSH and CDR2 LQKENI. V was pared by 1 base and J by 3 bases, with 16 bases between. The CDR3 DNA is TGTGCCAGCTCACCACTCCCGGGGGGCCAGCTCTACGAGCAGTACGTC. It codes for CASSPLPGGQLYEQYV.

The J gene is TRBJ2-2, the V gene TRBV7-9, with 9 positions matching TRBD1. This CDR3 region has 17 residues. V gave up 2 bases and J gave up 2 bases; unmatched junction bases: 6. CDR1 and CDR2 from the germline V gene are SEHNR and FQNEAQ (reference sequence). The CDR3, as DNA: TGTGCCAGCAGCTTATTGGTGGACAGGGGAAACACCGGGGAGCTGTTTTTT. The encoded protein is CASSLLVDRGNTGELFF.